This T cell receptor (beta chain) was identified in a study of shared clonotypes between healthy human individuals. There were no recent acute infections or vaccinations among the donors, who were healthy HIV-negative adults. Splitting the CD4+ cells yielded a CD45RA+ naive subset and a CD45RA-negative memory subset. This clone was seen more than once but under ten times. V was clipped by 0 bases and J by 0 bases, with 5 bases between them. From germline, CDR1 is SGHTA and CDR2 FQGNSA. The CDR3 has 15 residues. Per the study methods: For the immunoSEQ data, sequences were junction-only without quality scores, so filtering differed. TCRdb keeps only in-frame clones here, not all; method: immunoSEQ multiplex PCR. V, J and clone size are those of that table, while D and trimming were read from the DNA. This sample has some 2,500,000 clones; over 85% occur once, and the top ten carry 0.35% to 0.45%.

This chain connects TRBV7-2 to TRBJ2-2; D might be TRBD1 or TRBD2, each matching 5 bases. The sample taken for sequencing was naive CD4+ T cells from PBMCs. The sample's subset: CD45RA+ positively selected. This clonotype was sampled from a man younger than 35 in good health. Some clones in this sample may be carry-over from other donors' samples. The CDR3 nucleotides read TGTGCCAGCAGCTTAGCGGGGGCGAACACCGGGGAGCTGTTTTTT. This translates into CASSLAGANTGELFF.